This T cell receptor (beta chain) was sequenced for a study of shared clonotypes between healthy human individuals. Trimming at V came to 4 bases and at J to 4 bases, leaving 7 bases not matched to a gene. Germline CDR1 MGHRA, CDR2 YSYEKL. The CDR3 spans 18 residues. Repertoires were generated with immunoSEQ multiplex PCR, while TCRdb's copy carries only in-frame clones and drops some. The table includes under 600,000 clones, around three quarters detected once. HIV-negative, healthy adults without recent acute infections or vaccinations were the donors. The donors were all Caucasian adults (living in Nashville, Tennessee). This clone occurred once.

This clonotype was sampled from a woman aged 40-49 years in good health. Some clones in this sample may be carry-over from other donors' samples. V gene TRBV4-1 combines with J gene TRBJ2-6; 13 bases are shared with TRBD2. The specimen sequenced was PBMCs. The CDR3, as DNA: TGCGCCAGCAGCCCGCGACTAGCGGGGGGCCCCGGGGCCAACGTCCTGACTTTC. It specifies CASSPRLAGGPGANVLTF.